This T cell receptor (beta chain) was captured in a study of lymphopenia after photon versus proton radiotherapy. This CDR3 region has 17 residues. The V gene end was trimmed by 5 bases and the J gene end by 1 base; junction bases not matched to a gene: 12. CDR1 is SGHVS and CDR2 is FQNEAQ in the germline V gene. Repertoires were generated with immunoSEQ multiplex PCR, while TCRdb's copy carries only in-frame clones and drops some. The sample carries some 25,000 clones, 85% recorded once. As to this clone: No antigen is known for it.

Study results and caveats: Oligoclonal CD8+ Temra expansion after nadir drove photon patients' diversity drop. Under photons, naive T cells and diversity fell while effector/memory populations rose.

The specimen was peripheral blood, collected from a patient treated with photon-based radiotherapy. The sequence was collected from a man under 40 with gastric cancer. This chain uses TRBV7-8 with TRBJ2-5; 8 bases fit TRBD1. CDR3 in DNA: TGTGCCAGCAGCATTTTGACGGGACAGGTCCGCCAAGAGACCCAGTACTTC. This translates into CASSILTGQVRQETQYF.